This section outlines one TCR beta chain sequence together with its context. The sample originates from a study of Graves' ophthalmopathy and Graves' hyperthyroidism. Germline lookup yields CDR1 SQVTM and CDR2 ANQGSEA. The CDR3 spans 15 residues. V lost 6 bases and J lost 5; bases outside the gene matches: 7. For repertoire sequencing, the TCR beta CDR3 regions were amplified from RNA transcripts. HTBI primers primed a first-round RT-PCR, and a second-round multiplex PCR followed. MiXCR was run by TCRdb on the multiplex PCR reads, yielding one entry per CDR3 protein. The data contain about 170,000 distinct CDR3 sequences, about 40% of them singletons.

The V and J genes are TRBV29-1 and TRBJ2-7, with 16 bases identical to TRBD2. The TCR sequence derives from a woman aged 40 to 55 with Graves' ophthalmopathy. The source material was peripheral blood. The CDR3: CSVSIGTSGRDEQYF. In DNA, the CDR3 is TGCAGCGTGTCCATCGGGACTAGCGGGAGGGACGAGCAGTACTTC.